This TCR beta chain was sequenced for a study of blood T cells in healthy people across ages. Combining a sample-barcoded 5' primer with a J-beta primer mix, a second PCR ran for about 7 to 12 cycles. TCRdb reanalysed the 5' RACE reads using MiXCR and keeps one entry per CDR3 protein. The sample yields about 800,000 distinct CDR3 sequences, roughly 25% seen once. The CDR3 runs 14 residues. Germline V gene sequence: CDR1 DFQATT, CDR2 SNEGSKA (reference sequence). V lost 0 bases, J lost 4 bases, and 12 bases lay in between. The data were also submitted as part of a second study, on T cells of mothers and their children.

The receptor's source is a boy younger than 18 in good health. The chain combines TRBV20-1 with TRBJ1-2; a weak D match, TRBD1 (5 bases). The material sequenced was blood. The CDR3 DNA is TGCAGTGCTAGAGACAATTCCGGGGCCTATGGCTACACCTTC. It codes for CSARDNSGAYGYTF.